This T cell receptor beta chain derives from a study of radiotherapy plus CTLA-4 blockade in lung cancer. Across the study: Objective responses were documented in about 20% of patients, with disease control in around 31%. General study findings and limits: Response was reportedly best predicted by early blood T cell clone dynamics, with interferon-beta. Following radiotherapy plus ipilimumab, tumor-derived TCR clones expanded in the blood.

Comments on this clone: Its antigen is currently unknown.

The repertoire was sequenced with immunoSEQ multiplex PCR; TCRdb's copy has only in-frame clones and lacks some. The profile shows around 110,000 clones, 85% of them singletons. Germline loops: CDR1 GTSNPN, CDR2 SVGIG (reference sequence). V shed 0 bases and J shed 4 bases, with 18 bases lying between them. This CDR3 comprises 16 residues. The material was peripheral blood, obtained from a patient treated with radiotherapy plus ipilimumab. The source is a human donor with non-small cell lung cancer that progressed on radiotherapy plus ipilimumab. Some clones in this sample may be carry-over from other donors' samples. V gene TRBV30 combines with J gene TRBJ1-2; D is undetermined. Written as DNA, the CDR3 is TGTGCCTGGAGTGTACTGGAGGCCTCGGGAAGCTATGGCTACACCTTC. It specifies CAWSVLEASGSYGYTF.